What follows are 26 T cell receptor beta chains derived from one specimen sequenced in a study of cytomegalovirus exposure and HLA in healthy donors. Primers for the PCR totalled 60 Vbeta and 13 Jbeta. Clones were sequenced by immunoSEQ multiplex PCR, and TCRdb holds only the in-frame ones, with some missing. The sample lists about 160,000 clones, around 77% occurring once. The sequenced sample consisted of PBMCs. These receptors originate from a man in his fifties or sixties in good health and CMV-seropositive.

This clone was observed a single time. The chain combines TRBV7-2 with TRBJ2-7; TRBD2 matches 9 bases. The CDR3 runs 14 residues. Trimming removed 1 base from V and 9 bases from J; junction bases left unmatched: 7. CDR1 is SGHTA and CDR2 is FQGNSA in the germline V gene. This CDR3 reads CASSLGRSGGRQYF. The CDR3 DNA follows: TGTGCCAGCAGCTTAGGGAGGAGCGGGGGGCGGCAGTACTTC.

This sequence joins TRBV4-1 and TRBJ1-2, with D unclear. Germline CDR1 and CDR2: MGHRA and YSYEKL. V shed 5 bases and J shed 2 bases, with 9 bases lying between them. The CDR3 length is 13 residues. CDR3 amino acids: CASSVRLNYGYTF. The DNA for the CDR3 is TGCGCCAGCAGCGTCAGGCTCAACTATGGCTACACCTTC.

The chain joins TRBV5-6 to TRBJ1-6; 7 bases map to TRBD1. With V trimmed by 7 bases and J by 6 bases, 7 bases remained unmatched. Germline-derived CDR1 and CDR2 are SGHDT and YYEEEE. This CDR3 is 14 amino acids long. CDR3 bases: TGTGCCAGCTATAACAGGGGAAGTAATTCACCCCTCCACTTT. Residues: CASYNRGSNSPLHF.

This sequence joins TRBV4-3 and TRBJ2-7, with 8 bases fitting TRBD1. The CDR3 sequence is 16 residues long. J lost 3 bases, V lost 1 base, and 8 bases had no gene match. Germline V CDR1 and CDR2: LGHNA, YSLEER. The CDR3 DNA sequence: TGCGCCAGCAGCCAAGTGGGACAGGATCCATACTACGAGCAGTACTTC. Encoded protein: CASSQVGQDPYYEQYF.

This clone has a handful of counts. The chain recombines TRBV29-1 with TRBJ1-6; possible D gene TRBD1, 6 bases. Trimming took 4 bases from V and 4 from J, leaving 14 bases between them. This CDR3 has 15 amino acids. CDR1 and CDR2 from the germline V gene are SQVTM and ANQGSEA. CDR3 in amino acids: CSVGAPGQYNSPLHF. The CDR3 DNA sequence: TGCAGCGTTGGTGCCCCGGGACAATATAATTCACCCCTCCACTTT.

Here the CDR3 reads CASSSLQAHTF. The DNA of the CDR3 is TGTGCCAGCAGCTCGTTACAGGCCCACACCTTC. The gene calls are TRBV7-9 and TRBJ1-2, with D perhaps TRBD1 (5 bases). CDR3 size: 11 residues. V lost 4 bases, J lost 12 bases, and 12 bases lay in between. Per germline, CDR1 SEHNR and CDR2 FQNEAQ (reference sequence).

This chain's CDR3 is CASSTQGNWGYGYTF. CDR3 nucleotide sequence: TGTGCCAGCAGCACACAGGGGAATTGGGGGTATGGCTACACCTTC. The chain uses TRBV7-9 and TRBJ1-2; TRBD1 matches 7 bases. V dropped 5 bases and J dropped 5; count of bases not matched to a gene: 11. Germline CDR1 reads SEHNR; CDR2 reads FQNEAQ (reference sequence). The CDR3 loop spans 15 amino acids.

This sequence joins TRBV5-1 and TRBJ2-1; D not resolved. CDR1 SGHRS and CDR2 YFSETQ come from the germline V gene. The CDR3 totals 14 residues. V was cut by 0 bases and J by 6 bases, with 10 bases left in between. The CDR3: CASSLAALPNEQFF. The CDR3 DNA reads TGCGCCAGCAGCTTGGCCGCACTCCCCAATGAGCAGTTCTTC.

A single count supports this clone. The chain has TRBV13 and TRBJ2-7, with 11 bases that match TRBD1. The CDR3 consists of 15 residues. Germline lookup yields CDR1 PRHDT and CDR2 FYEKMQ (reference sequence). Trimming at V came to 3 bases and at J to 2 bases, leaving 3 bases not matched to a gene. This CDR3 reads CASSFQGQGAYEQYF. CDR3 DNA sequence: TGTGCCAGCAGCTTCCAGGGACAGGGGGCCTACGAGCAGTACTTC.

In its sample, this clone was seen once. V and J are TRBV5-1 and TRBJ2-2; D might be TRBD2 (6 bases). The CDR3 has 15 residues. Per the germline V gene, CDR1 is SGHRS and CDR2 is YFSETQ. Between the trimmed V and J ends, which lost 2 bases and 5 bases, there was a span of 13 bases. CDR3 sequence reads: CASSFSGDRTGELFF. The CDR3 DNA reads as TGCGCCAGCAGCTTTTCGGGGGATCGGACCGGGGAGCTGTTTTTT.

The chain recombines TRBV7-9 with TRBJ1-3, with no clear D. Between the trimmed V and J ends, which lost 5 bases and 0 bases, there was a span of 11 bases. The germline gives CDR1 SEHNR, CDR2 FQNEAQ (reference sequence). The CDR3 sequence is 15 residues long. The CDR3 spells CASSSSRSSGNTIYF. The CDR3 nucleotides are TGTGCCAGCAGCAGCTCAAGAAGCTCTGGAAACACCATATATTTT.

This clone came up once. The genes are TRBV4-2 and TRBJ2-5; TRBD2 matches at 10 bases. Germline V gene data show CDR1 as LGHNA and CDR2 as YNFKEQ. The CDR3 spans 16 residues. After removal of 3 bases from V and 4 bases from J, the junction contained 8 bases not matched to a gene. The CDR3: CASSHGASGGRETQYF. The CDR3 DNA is TGTGCCAGCAGCCATGGTGCTAGCGGGGGCAGAGAGACCCAGTACTTC.

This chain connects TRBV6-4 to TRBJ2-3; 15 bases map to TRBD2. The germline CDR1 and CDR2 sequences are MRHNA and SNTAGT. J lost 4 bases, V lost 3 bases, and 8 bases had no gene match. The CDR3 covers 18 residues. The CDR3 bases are TGTGCCAGCAGTGAAACCCGGACTAGCGGGGGGGCAGCAGATACGCAGTATTTT. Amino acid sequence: CASSETRTSGGAADTQYF.

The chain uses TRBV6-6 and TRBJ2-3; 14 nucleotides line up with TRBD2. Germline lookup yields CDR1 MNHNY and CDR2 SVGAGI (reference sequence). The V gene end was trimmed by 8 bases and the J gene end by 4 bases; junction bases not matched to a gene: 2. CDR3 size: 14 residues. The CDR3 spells CASWTSGGSDTQYF. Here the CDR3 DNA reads TGTGCCAGCTGGACTAGCGGGGGGTCAGATACGCAGTATTTT.

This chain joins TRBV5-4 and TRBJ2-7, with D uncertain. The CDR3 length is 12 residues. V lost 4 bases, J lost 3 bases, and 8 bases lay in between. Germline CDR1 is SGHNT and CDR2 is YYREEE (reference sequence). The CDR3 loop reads CASSASSYEQYF. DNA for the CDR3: TGTGCCAGCAGCGCCTCGAGCTACGAGCAGTACTTC.

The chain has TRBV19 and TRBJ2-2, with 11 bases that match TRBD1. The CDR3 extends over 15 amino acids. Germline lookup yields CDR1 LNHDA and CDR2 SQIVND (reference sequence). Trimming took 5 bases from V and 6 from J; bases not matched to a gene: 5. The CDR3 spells CASSVPGQGAGELFF. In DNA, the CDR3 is TGTGCCAGTAGTGTACCGGGACAGGGGGCCGGGGAGCTGTTTTTT.

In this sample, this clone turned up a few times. Here the CDR3 reads CASSRSPRSYNEQFF. DNA of the CDR3: TGTGCCAGCAGTCGTAGCCCCCGCTCCTACAATGAGCAGTTCTTC. The rearrangement joins TRBV6-4 to TRBJ2-1, with D uncertain. The V end lost 5 bases, the J end lost 0 bases, and 11 bases lay between the germline ends. Germline V gene lookup returns CDR1 MRHNA and CDR2 SNTAGT. The CDR3 contains 15 residues.

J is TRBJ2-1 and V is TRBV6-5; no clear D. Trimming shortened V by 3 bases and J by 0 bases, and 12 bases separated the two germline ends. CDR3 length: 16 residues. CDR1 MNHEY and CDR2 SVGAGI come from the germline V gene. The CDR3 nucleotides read TGTGCCAGCAGTTATGTGGCAGTCTTCTCCTACAATGAGCAGTTCTTC. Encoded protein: CASSYVAVFSYNEQFF.

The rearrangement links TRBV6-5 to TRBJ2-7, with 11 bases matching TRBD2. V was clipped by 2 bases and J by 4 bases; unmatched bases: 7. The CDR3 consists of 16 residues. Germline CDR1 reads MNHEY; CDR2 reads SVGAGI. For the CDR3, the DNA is TGTGCCAGCAGTTACCGCGCAGGGACTAGCGGTTACGAGCAGTACTTC. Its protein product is CASSYRAGTSGYEQYF.

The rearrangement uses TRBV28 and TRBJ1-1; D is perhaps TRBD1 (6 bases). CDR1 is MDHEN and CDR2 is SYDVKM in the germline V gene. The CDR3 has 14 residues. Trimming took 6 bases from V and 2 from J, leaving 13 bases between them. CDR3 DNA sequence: TGTGCCAGCAGGACACAGGGAACCAACACTGAAGCTTTCTTT. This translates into CASRTQGTNTEAFF. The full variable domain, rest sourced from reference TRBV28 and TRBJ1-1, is DVKVTQSSRYLVKRTGEKVFLECVQDMDHENMFWYRQDPGLGLRLIYFSYDVKMKEKGDIPEGYSVSREKKERFSLILESASTNQTSMYLCASRTQGTNTEAFFGQGTRLTVV.

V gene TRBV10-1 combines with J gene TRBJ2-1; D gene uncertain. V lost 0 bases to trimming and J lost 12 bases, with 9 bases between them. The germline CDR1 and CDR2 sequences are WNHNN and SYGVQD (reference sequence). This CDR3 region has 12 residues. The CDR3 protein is CASSESSRGQFF. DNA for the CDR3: TGCGCCAGCAGTGAGTCTAGTCGCGGGCAGTTCTTC.

CDR3 residues: CASSQDTGPGELFF. The DNA for the CDR3 is TGCGCCAGCAGCCAAGATACAGGGCCTGGGGAGCTGTTTTTT. This chain links TRBV4-3 with TRBJ2-2, with D perhaps matching TRBD1 (6 bases). CDR1 is LGHNA and CDR2 is YSLEER in the germline V gene. V was pared by 0 bases and J by 8 bases, with 10 bases between. The CDR3 is made up of 14 amino acids.

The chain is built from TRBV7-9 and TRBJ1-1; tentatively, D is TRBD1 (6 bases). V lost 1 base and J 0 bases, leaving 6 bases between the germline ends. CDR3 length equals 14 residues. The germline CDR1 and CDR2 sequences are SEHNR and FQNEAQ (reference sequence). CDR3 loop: CASSLGQVNTEAFF. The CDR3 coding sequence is TGTGCCAGCAGCTTAGGACAGGTGAACACTGAAGCTTTCTTT. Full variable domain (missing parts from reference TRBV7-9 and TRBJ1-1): DTGVSQNPRHKITKRGQNVTFRCDPISEHNRLYWYRQTLGQGPEFLTYFQNEAQLEKSRLLSDRFSAERPKGSFSTLEIQRTEQGDSAMYLCASSLGQVNTEAFFGQGTRLTVV.

CDR3 region: CASSYPGGELFF. DNA for the CDR3: TGTGCCAGCAGTTATCCCGGCGGGGAGCTGTTTTTT. The chain has TRBV6-6 and TRBJ2-2, with D hard to call. With 3 bases removed from V and 7 bases from J, the gap between germline ends came to 6 bases. This CDR3 comprises 12 residues. The germline V gene encodes CDR1 MNHNY and CDR2 SVGAGI (reference sequence).

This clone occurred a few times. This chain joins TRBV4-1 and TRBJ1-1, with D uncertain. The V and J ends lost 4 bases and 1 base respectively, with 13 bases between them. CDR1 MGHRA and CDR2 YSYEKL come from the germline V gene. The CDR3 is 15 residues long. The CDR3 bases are TGCGCCAGCAGCCGTGTAGTGCGGGAGAACACTGAAGCTTTCTTT. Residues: CASSRVVRENTEAFF.

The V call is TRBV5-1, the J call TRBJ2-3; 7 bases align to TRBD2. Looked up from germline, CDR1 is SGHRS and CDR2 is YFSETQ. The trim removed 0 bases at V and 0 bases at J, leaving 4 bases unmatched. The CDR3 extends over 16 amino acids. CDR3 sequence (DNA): TGCGCCAGCAGCTTGGCCGGGGGGACGAGCACAGATACGCAGTATTTT. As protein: CASSLAGGTSTDTQYF.